A selection of T cell receptor beta chains follows, all from one sample in a study of post-analysis software for immune sequencing data. One entry per CDR3 protein results from TCRdb running MiXCR on the PCR reads. The top ten clones hold about 11% of a sample with roughly 670,000 distinct CDR3 sequences, more than 50% of them seen once. Sequencing used blood. The receptors derive from a girl aged 2-10 years with multiple sclerosis. Both conserved end residues are part of each CDR3. Fields, in order: J gene, clone size, D gene, V gene, CDR3 protein, CDR3 DNA. D genes are given only for firm matches. Expanded clones are given a class, and other clones once, few, many or no size at all.

J gene: TRBJ1-4; clone size: .; D gene: TRBD1; V gene: TRBV20-1; CDR3 protein: CSASAGGMNEKLCF; CDR3 DNA: TGCAGTGCATCCGCAGGGGGTATGAATGAAAAACTGTGTTTT
J gene: TRBJ2-3; clone size: once; D gene: .; V gene: TRBV6-1; CDR3 protein: CASSTRTAFTDTQYF; CDR3 DNA: TGTGCCAGCAGTACTAGGACAGCTTTCACAGATACGCAGTATTTT
J gene: TRBJ1-5; clone size: .; D gene: TRBD1; V gene: TRBV12-3/TRBV12-4; CDR3 protein: CASSRQGEGQPQHF; CDR3 DNA: TGTGCCAGCAGCCGACAGGGGGAAGGGCAGCCCCAGCATTTT
J gene: TRBJ2-1; clone size: .; D gene: TRBD2; V gene: TRBV11-2; CDR3 protein: CASSPRHSSGTYNEQFF; CDR3 DNA: TGTGCCAGCAGCCCAAGGCACTCTAGCGGGACCTACAATGAGCAGTTCTTC
J gene: TRBJ2-5; clone size: once; D gene: TRBD1; V gene: TRBV5-6; CDR3 protein: CASSSGTGVVVETQYF; CDR3 DNA: TGTGCCAGCAGCTCCGGGACAGGGGTCGTTGTAGAGACCCAGTACTTC
J gene: TRBJ2-4; clone size: .; D gene: TRBD2; V gene: TRBV10-2; CDR3 protein: CASSESRLAGAKNIQYF; CDR3 DNA: TGCGCCAGCAGTGAGTCGCGGCTAGCGGGAGCCAAAAACATTCAGTACTTC
J gene: TRBJ2-3; clone size: .; D gene: TRBD1; V gene: TRBV18; CDR3 protein: CASSPPSRTGGPDTQYF; CDR3 DNA: TGTGCCAGCTCACCACCGTCCAGGACAGGGGGTCCAGATACGCAGTATTTT
J gene: TRBJ2-1; clone size: once; D gene: TRBD1; V gene: TRBV4-1; CDR3 protein: CASSQEDRGLWGEQFF; CDR3 DNA: TGCGCCAGCAGCCAAGAGGACAGGGGGCTCTGGGGTGAGCAGTTCTTC
J gene: TRBJ2-7; clone size: .; D gene: TRBD1; V gene: TRBV5-1; CDR3 protein: CASSSRTGTYEQYF; CDR3 DNA: TGCGCCAGCAGCTCACGGACAGGAACCTACGAGCAGTACTTC
J gene: TRBJ2-1; clone size: .; D gene: TRBD2; V gene: TRBV6-5; CDR3 protein: CASSYGTSPPGEQFF; CDR3 DNA: TGTGCCAGCAGTTACGGGACTAGTCCCCCCGGTGAGCAGTTCTTC
J gene: TRBJ2-7; clone size: .; D gene: TRBD2; V gene: TRBV12-3/TRBV12-4; CDR3 protein: CASSSASGKNEQYF; CDR3 DNA: TGTGCCAGCAGCAGTGCTAGCGGGAAAAACGAGCAGTACTTC
J gene: TRBJ2-1; clone size: few; D gene: TRBD1; V gene: TRBV7-3; CDR3 protein: CASSLAGGGSNEQFF; CDR3 DNA: TGTGCCAGCAGCTTAGCAGGGGGCGGTTCCAATGAGCAGTTCTTC
J gene: TRBJ2-1; clone size: .; D gene: .; V gene: TRBV29-1; CDR3 protein: CSVEGQGLNNEQFF; CDR3 DNA: TGCAGCGTTGAAGGGCAGGGCCTCAACAATGAGCAGTTCTTC
J gene: TRBJ2-1; clone size: .; D gene: TRBD2; V gene: TRBV29-1; CDR3 protein: CSVEDSLADEQFF; CDR3 DNA: TGCAGCGTTGAAGATTCACTAGCGGATGAGCAGTTCTTC
J gene: TRBJ2-3; clone size: once; D gene: .; V gene: TRBV12-3/TRBV12-4; CDR3 protein: CASSPARGIGTDTQYF; CDR3 DNA: TGTGCCAGCAGTCCCGCTCGGGGGATCGGAACAGATACGCAGTATTTT
J gene: TRBJ2-3; clone size: .; D gene: .; V gene: TRBV7-8; CDR3 protein: CASSLDVSGSTDTQYF; CDR3 DNA: TGTGCCAGCAGCTTAGATGTTAGCGGAAGCACAGATACGCAGTATTTT
J gene: TRBJ2-1; clone size: .; D gene: .; V gene: TRBV5-1; CDR3 protein: CASSSSGVEQFF; CDR3 DNA: TGCGCCAGCAGCTCAAGCGGAGTTGAGCAGTTCTTC
J gene: TRBJ1-2; clone size: .; D gene: TRBD1; V gene: TRBV29-1; CDR3 protein: CSGQGANGYTF; CDR3 DNA: TGCAGCGGACAGGGGGCGAATGGCTACACCTTC
J gene: TRBJ1-1; clone size: .; D gene: .; V gene: TRBV20-1; CDR3 protein: CSAGRGGMNTEAFF; CDR3 DNA: TGCAGTGCTGGACGTGGAGGAATGAACACTGAAGCTTTCTTT
J gene: TRBJ2-3; clone size: .; D gene: .; V gene: TRBV4-1; CDR3 protein: CASSQVGGTDTQYF; CDR3 DNA: TGCGCCAGCAGCCAAGTAGGGGGCACAGATACGCAGTATTTT
J gene: TRBJ2-7; clone size: .; D gene: .; V gene: TRBV25-1; CDR3 protein: CASSDSGDDEQYF; CDR3 DNA: TGTGCCAGCAGTGACTCCGGGGACGACGAGCAGTACTTC
J gene: TRBJ1-5; clone size: .; D gene: .; V gene: TRBV7-2; CDR3 protein: CASSLDSEPQHF; CDR3 DNA: TGTGCCAGCAGCTTAGATTCCGAGCCCCAGCATTTT
J gene: TRBJ2-7; clone size: many; D gene: .; V gene: TRBV27; CDR3 protein: CASSSTGAGEQYF; CDR3 DNA: TGTGCCAGCAGTTCAACAGGGGCGGGGGAGCAGTACTTC
J gene: TRBJ2-7; clone size: .; D gene: TRBD2; V gene: TRBV9; CDR3 protein: CASSKGGPRPYEQYF; CDR3 DNA: TGTGCCAGCAGCAAGGGAGGGCCTAGACCCTACGAGCAGTACTTC
J gene: TRBJ1-1; clone size: few; D gene: .; V gene: TRBV15; CDR3 protein: CATSRVPNTEAFF; CDR3 DNA: TGTGCCACCAGCAGAGTCCCGAACACTGAAGCTTTCTTT
J gene: TRBJ1-2; clone size: .; D gene: .; V gene: TRBV5-1; CDR3 protein: CASSPGTEYYGYTF; CDR3 DNA: TGCGCCAGCAGCCCGGGGACGGAGTACTATGGCTACACCTTC
J gene: TRBJ2-5; clone size: few; D gene: TRBD2; V gene: TRBV7-9; CDR3 protein: CASSLPAGGQETQYF; CDR3 DNA: TGTGCCAGCAGCCTGCCGGCGGGGGGACAAGAGACCCAGTACTTC
J gene: TRBJ2-7; clone size: .; D gene: TRBD2; V gene: TRBV20-1; CDR3 protein: CSAREARPTSGLSYEQYF; CDR3 DNA: TGCAGTGCTAGAGAAGCCCGCCCGACTAGCGGGTTATCCTACGAGCAGTACTTC
J gene: TRBJ2-1; clone size: .; D gene: .; V gene: TRBV20-1; CDR3 protein: CSATVPRDNEQFF; CDR3 DNA: TGCAGTGCGACCGTACCGAGGGACAATGAGCAGTTCTTC
J gene: TRBJ1-6; clone size: .; D gene: .; V gene: TRBV28; CDR3 protein: CASKLLESSPLHF; CDR3 DNA: TGTGCCAGCAAGCTGCTAGAAAGTTCACCCCTCCACTTT
J gene: TRBJ1-1; clone size: .; D gene: TRBD1; V gene: TRBV6-2/TRBV6-3; CDR3 protein: CASSHRGTGIEAFF; CDR3 DNA: TGTGCCAGCAGTCACCGTGGGACAGGGATTGAAGCTTTCTTT
J gene: TRBJ2-5; clone size: .; D gene: .; V gene: TRBV25-1; CDR3 protein: CASSGNGAGSQETQYF; CDR3 DNA: TGTGCCAGCAGTGGCAACGGGGCGGGATCCCAAGAGACCCAGTACTTC
J gene: TRBJ2-5; clone size: .; D gene: TRBD1; V gene: TRBV7-2; CDR3 protein: CASSMTGAGETQYF; CDR3 DNA: TGTGCCAGCAGCATGACAGGGGCTGGGGAGACCCAGTACTTC
J gene: TRBJ2-5; clone size: .; D gene: TRBD1; V gene: TRBV7-9; CDR3 protein: CASIMTGSEETQYF; CDR3 DNA: TGTGCCAGCATCATGACAGGGTCGGAAGAGACCCAGTACTTC
J gene: TRBJ2-5; clone size: .; D gene: .; V gene: TRBV6-5; CDR3 protein: CASSYLLKGQETQYF; CDR3 DNA: TGTGCCAGCAGTTACCTCTTGAAGGGGCAAGAGACCCAGTACTTC
J gene: TRBJ1-5; clone size: .; D gene: TRBD1; V gene: TRBV5-5; CDR3 protein: CASSLVPGQGLQPQHF; CDR3 DNA: TGTGCCAGCAGCTTAGTCCCGGGACAGGGACTTCAGCCCCAGCATTTT
J gene: TRBJ2-1; clone size: .; D gene: .; V gene: TRBV11-2; CDR3 protein: CASSSYGSLGNEQFF; CDR3 DNA: TGTGCCAGCAGCTCTTACGGGAGTTTGGGCAATGAGCAGTTCTTC
J gene: TRBJ2-7; clone size: few; D gene: .; V gene: TRBV12-3/TRBV12-4; CDR3 protein: CASSQTFPNHEQYF; CDR3 DNA: TGTGCCAGCAGCCAGACATTTCCCAACCACGAGCAGTACTTC
J gene: TRBJ2-1; clone size: .; D gene: .; V gene: TRBV9; CDR3 protein: CASSVDQAYNEQFF; CDR3 DNA: TGTGCCAGCAGCGTAGACCAGGCCTACAATGAGCAGTTCTTC
J gene: TRBJ1-2; clone size: .; D gene: .; V gene: TRBV7-9; CDR3 protein: CASSLVGLTYGYTF; CDR3 DNA: TGTGCCAGCAGCTTAGTAGGGCTGACCTATGGCTACACCTTC
J gene: TRBJ1-5; clone size: .; D gene: .; V gene: TRBV2; CDR3 protein: CASSGGVGSNQPQHF; CDR3 DNA: TGTGCCAGCAGTGGTGGGGTGGGGAGCAATCAGCCCCAGCATTTT
J gene: TRBJ1-2; clone size: .; D gene: TRBD1; V gene: TRBV11-2; CDR3 protein: CASSSSDRGLVFGYTF; CDR3 DNA: TGTGCCAGCAGCTCATCCGACAGGGGGCTGGTGTTTGGCTACACCTTC
J gene: TRBJ2-5; clone size: .; D gene: .; V gene: TRBV2; CDR3 protein: CASSEARSQGLQETQYF; CDR3 DNA: TGTGCCAGCAGTGAAGCGAGATCGCAAGGGCTCCAAGAGACCCAGTACTTC
J gene: TRBJ1-6; clone size: .; D gene: TRBD1; V gene: TRBV20-1; CDR3 protein: CSARDRRQGADNSPLHF; CDR3 DNA: TGCAGTGCTAGAGATCGGAGACAGGGGGCGGATAATTCACCCCTCCACTTT
J gene: TRBJ2-5; clone size: .; D gene: TRBD1; V gene: TRBV29-1; CDR3 protein: CSVVWGTDQETQYF; CDR3 DNA: TGCAGCGTTGTCTGGGGGACAGACCAAGAGACCCAGTACTTC